The 20 T cell receptor beta chains given below trace back to one sample, sequenced in a study of cytomegalovirus exposure and HLA in healthy donors. 13 Jbeta primers and 60 Vbeta primers were used for the PCR. The protocol was immunoSEQ multiplex PCR, while the TCRdb copy is restricted to in-frame clones and leaves out a portion. The sample comprises fewer than 85,000 clones, under 80% of which are singletons, and 4.9% rests with the top ten. Sequenced: PBMCs. These receptors were taken from a man aged 55-75 years in good health and CMV-seropositive.

The genes are TRBV25-1 and TRBJ1-2; unclear D gene. This CDR3 contains 15 residues. The ends were cut back, 2 bases at V and 4 bases at J, with 14 bases in the middle. Looked up from germline, CDR1 is MGHDK and CDR2 is SYGVNS. CDR3 in amino acids: CASSENGAAAYGYTF. Written as DNA, the CDR3 is TGTGCCAGCAGTGAAAATGGTGCGGCCGCCTATGGCTACACCTTC.

The J gene is TRBJ2-1, the V gene TRBV5-1; 9 bases map to TRBD2. J gave up 0 bases and V 4 bases, and 2 bases lay outside the gene matches. There are 15 residues in the CDR3. CDR1 is SGHRS, CDR2 YFSETQ, per germline. In nucleotides, the CDR3 is TGCGCCAGCAGCATTAGCGGGAGCTCCTACAATGAGCAGTTCTTC. It yields the protein CASSISGSSYNEQFF.

This clone appeared once. This chain connects TRBV18 to TRBJ2-1; TRBD2 agrees at 8 bases. J was trimmed by 7 bases and V by 5 bases; bases with no gene match: 13. Germline CDR1 is KGHSH and CDR2 is LQKENI. CDR3 size: 16 residues. The CDR3 reads CASSATYQTGGNEQFF. For the CDR3, the DNA is TGTGCCAGCTCAGCCACATATCAAACGGGAGGGAATGAGCAGTTCTTC.

Here the CDR3 reads CASSQAGTSGGFVGAGYQETQYF. The CDR3 DNA follows: TGTGCCAGCAGCCAAGCCGGGACTAGCGGGGGTTTCGTGGGGGCGGGGTACCAAGAGACCCAGTACTTC. The chain couples TRBV4-2 to TRBJ2-5; the match to TRBD2 covers 14 bases. Germline trimming cut 1 base from V and 0 bases from J; bases unmatched to any gene: 19. The germline gives CDR1 LGHNA, CDR2 YNFKEQ. The CDR3 consists of 23 residues.

The chain couples TRBV19 to TRBJ2-7; TRBD2 matches at 9 bases. The CDR3 runs to 18 residues. V gave up 4 bases and J gave up 3 bases; unmatched junction bases: 16. Germline-derived CDR1 and CDR2 are LNHDA and SQIVND (reference sequence). The CDR3 DNA reads as TGTGCCAGTAGTAAGGCGGGAGGGCCCGGTTATGTCGGCTACGAGCAGTACTTC. Translating it yields CASSKAGGPGYVGYEQYF.

The chain carries TRBV4-1 and TRBJ2-5; D unresolved. The better agreement between TRBJ2-7 and the DNA end casts doubt on the J call. Germline V gene sequence: CDR1 MGHRA, CDR2 YSYEKL. The length of the CDR3 is 15 residues. CDR3 sequence: CASSQDSSWGYEQYF. Here the CDR3 DNA reads TGCGCCAGCAGCCAAGATAGTTCCTGGGGCTACGAGCAGTACTTC.

The CDR3 spells CASSGSTGSKEKLFF. The CDR3, as DNA: TGTGCCAGCAGTGGATCGACAGGGTCAAAAGAAAAACTGTTTTTT. The chain has TRBV6-1 and TRBJ1-4, with 7 positions matching TRBD1. Trimming at V came to 4 bases and at J to 8 bases, leaving 10 bases not matched to a gene. Germline-derived CDR1 and CDR2 are MNHNS and SASEGT. This CDR3 contains 15 residues.

This clone was counted a single time. This chain connects TRBV28 to TRBJ2-3; D is unclear. CDR1 is MDHEN, CDR2 SYDVKM, per germline. CDR3 length: 13 amino acids. V lost 8 bases, J lost 4 bases, and 13 bases lay in between. In nucleotides, the CDR3 is TGTGCCAGCTCTACCTCTGCCTCAGATACGCAGTATTTT. This sequence encodes CASSTSASDTQYF.

The chain uses TRBV28 and TRBJ2-3; 8 nucleotides match TRBD2. Germline loops: CDR1 MDHEN, CDR2 SYDVKM. J was trimmed by 4 bases and V by 6 bases; bases with no gene match: 9. The CDR3 sequence is 15 residues long. The CDR3 loop is CASSKPGLGADTQYF. Here the CDR3 DNA reads TGTGCCAGCAGCAAACCGGGACTAGGGGCAGATACGCAGTATTTT.

Only a few counts were recorded for this clone. The chain links TRBV4-1 to TRBJ1-2; D may be TRBD1 (5 bases). CDR1 and CDR2 (germline): MGHRA, YSYEKL. There are 16 residues in the CDR3. Trimming pared 0 bases from V and 8 bases from J, leaving 19 bases between. The CDR3 loop is CASSQDRAARVGGYTF. The DNA of the CDR3 is TGCGCCAGCAGCCAAGATAGGGCGGCCAGGGTAGGCGGCTACACCTTC.

The chain uses TRBV6-5 and TRBJ2-5; D not resolved. The CDR3 contains 12 residues. The V gene lost 5 bases and the J gene lost 7 bases, with 11 bases spanning the gap. Germline CDR1 reads MNHEY; CDR2 reads SVGAGI. This chain's CDR3 is CASSPSPGTQYF. The CDR3 DNA follows: TGTGCCAGCAGTCCCTCCCCCGGGACCCAGTACTTC.

The DNA for the CDR3 is TGCGCCAGCATCCCTCCGGGACAGTCTACCGGGGAGCTGTTTTTT. Its translation is CASIPPGQSTGELFF. This chain links TRBV5-1 with TRBJ2-2, with 7 bases aligning to TRBD1. This CDR3 spans 15 amino acids. Germline V gene sequence: CDR1 SGHRS, CDR2 YFSETQ. Trimming removed 6 bases from V and 5 bases from J; junction bases left unmatched: 10.

The chain joins TRBV27 to TRBJ2-5, with D perhaps matching TRBD1 (6 bases). The J call may not be correct, given that the DNA end is closer to TRBJ2-7. The germline V gene encodes CDR1 MNHEY and CDR2 SMNVEV (reference sequence). The CDR3 sequence is 14 residues long. The CDR3 nucleotides are TGTGCCAGCAGTTTTGGCGGTAGGGGGTACGAGCAGTACTTC. Residues: CASSFGGRGYEQYF.

The V and J genes are TRBV30 and TRBJ2-1, with D possibly being TRBD2 (5 bases). This CDR3 spans 15 amino acids. V lost 0 bases, J lost 4 bases, and 13 bases lay in between. Germline loops: CDR1 GTSNPN, CDR2 SVGIG (reference sequence). CDR3 sequence: CAWSVRLAGYNEQFF. The CDR3 nucleotides read TGTGCCTGGAGTGTGAGGCTAGCCGGTTACAATGAGCAGTTCTTC.

The chain joins TRBV7-2 to TRBJ2-7, with D perhaps TRBD1 (6 bases). This CDR3 region has 15 residues. V was shortened by 0 bases and J by 2 bases, with 11 bases between the two germline ends. Germline lookup yields CDR1 SGHTA and CDR2 FQGNSA. The CDR3 region has the DNA TGTGCCAGCAGCTTAGCGGACAGATCTACCTACGAGCAGTACTTC. Residues: CASSLADRSTYEQYF. Full variable domain (missing parts from reference TRBV7-2 and TRBJ2-7): GAGVSQSPSNKVTEKGKDVELRCDPISGHTALYWYRQSLGQGLEFLIYFQGNSAPDKSGLPSDRFSAERTGGSVSTLTIQRTQQEDSAVYLCASSLADRSTYEQYFGPGTRLTVT.

The V gene is TRBV10-2, the J gene TRBJ1-1; weak D call: TRBD1 (5 bases). Germline V CDR1 and CDR2: WSHSY, SAAADI. The CDR3 covers 16 residues. Trimming took 6 bases from V and 0 from J, leaving 17 bases between them. The CDR3 reads CASSGFGGSMNTEAFF. DNA for the CDR3: TGCGCCAGCAGCGGTTTTGGGGGGTCCATGAACACTGAAGCTTTCTTT.

CDR3 coding DNA: TGTGCCAGTAGTCGGCTGGATACAGGGACCCAGCCCCAGCATTTT. Its translation: CASSRLDTGTQPQHF. The chain uses TRBV19 and TRBJ1-5; D is perhaps TRBD1 (6 bases). Looked up from germline, CDR1 is LNHDA and CDR2 is SQIVND (reference sequence). Trimming stripped 5 bases from V and 7 bases from J, with 18 bases between. The CDR3 runs 15 residues.

This clone has a handful of counts. The chain employs TRBV29-1 and TRBJ2-7, with a possible D match to TRBD1 (7 bases). Germline V gives CDR1 SQVTM, CDR2 ANQGSEA. The V end lost 7 bases, the J end lost 4 bases, and 14 bases lay between the germline ends. The CDR3 is 12 residues long. The CDR3 nucleotides are TGCAGCGCTCAACAGGGGACTTACGAGCAGTACTTC. Protein product: CSAQQGTYEQYF.

The chain employs TRBV6-5 and TRBJ2-1; a weak D match, TRBD2 (5 bases). This CDR3 is built from 13 residues. The ends were cut back, 5 bases at V and 5 bases at J, with 10 bases in the middle. Germline CDR1 MNHEY, CDR2 SVGAGI. The CDR3 here is CASSAGRDNEQFF. CDR3 in DNA: TGTGCCAGCAGTGCGGGTCGGGACAATGAGCAGTTCTTC.

This clone was observed a handful of times. This chain links TRBV5-1 with TRBJ1-4; no clear D gene. This CDR3 is built from 15 residues. Germline loops: CDR1 SGHRS, CDR2 YFSETQ. Deletions cut 4 bases from V and 8 bases from J, with 18 bases between. The CDR3 sequence: CASSVGPHELEKLFF. CDR3 nucleotides: TGCGCCAGCAGCGTGGGCCCTCACGAGTTGGAAAAACTGTTTTTT.